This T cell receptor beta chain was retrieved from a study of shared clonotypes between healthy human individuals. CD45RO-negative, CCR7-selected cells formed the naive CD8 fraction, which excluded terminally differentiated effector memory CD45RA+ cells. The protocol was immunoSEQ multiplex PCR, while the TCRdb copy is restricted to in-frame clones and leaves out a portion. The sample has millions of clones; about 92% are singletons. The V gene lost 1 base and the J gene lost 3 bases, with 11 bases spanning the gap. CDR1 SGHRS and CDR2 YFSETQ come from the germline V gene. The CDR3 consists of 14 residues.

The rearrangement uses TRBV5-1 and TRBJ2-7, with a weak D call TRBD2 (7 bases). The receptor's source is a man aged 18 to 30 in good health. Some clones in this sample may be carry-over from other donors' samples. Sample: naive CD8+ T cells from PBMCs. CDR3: CASSLKGGDYEQYF. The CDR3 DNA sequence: TGCGCCAGCAGCTTGAAAGGGGGGGACTACGAGCAGTACTTC. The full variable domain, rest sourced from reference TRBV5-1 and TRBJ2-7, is KAGVTQTPRYLIKTRGQQVTLSCSPISGHRSVSWYQQTPGQGLQFLFEYFSETQRNKGNFPGRFSGRQFSNSRSEMNVSTLELGDSALYLCASSLKGGDYEQYFGPGTRLTVT.